The T cell receptor beta chain described here comes from a study of cytomegalovirus exposure and HLA in healthy donors. The CDR3 covers 14 residues. Trimming removed 0 bases from V and 4 bases from J, with 9 bases in between. Germline V gene sequence: CDR1 SEHNR, CDR2 FQNEAQ (reference sequence). In the PCR, 60 Vbeta and 13 Jbeta primers were used. The method was immunoSEQ multiplex PCR; TCRdb's version includes in-frame clones alone and lacks a portion of them. The repertoire holds about 90,000 clones, less than 65% seen once, with around 5% in the top ten. As for this clone: Its specificity is unknown.

Study-level findings and limits: In a later analysis, TCR beta V- and J-gene trimming showed a link to a missense DCLRE1C variant.

The TCR was taken from a woman aged 25 to 39 in good health and CMV-seropositive. The chain uses TRBV7-9 and TRBJ2-5, with a tentative D call TRBD1 (6 bases). The sequencing input was PBMCs. As DNA, the CDR3 is TGTGCCAGCAGCTTAGCGGTAGGGGGAGAGACCCAGTACTTC. Amino acid sequence: CASSLAVGGETQYF.